These 31 T cell receptor beta chains came from one sample sequenced in a study of T cell responses to AZD1222 COVID-19 vaccine. Produced via immunoSEQ multiplex PCR; TCRdb's table is partial and in-frame only. The repertoire includes about 200,000 clones, around nine tenths of them detected once, and 3.6% sits in the top ten. Here the sequenced sample was peripheral blood, taken 28 days after the second dose of the MenACWY control vaccine. Every receptor here comes from an adult who received the MenACWY meningococcal vaccine as a control.

The V and J genes are TRBV9 and TRBJ2-2; no definite D call. Germline lookup yields CDR1 SGDLS and CDR2 YYNGEE. The CDR3 runs to 14 residues. The V end lost 2 bases, the J end lost 6 bases, and 11 bases lay between the germline ends. The CDR3 nucleotides are TGTGCCAGCAGCGTTGGTACGACGCCCGGGGAGCTGTTTTTT. Its protein product is CASSVGTTPGELFF.

The genes are TRBV30 and TRBJ1-4; TRBD1 matches 12 bases. Germline V gene lookup returns CDR1 GTSNPN and CDR2 SVGIG (reference sequence). Trimming removed 5 bases from V and 7 bases from J; junction bases left unmatched: 2. This CDR3 has 13 residues. Here the CDR3 reads CAWGTGGTEKLFF. The CDR3 DNA sequence: TGTGCCTGGGGGACAGGGGGCACTGAAAAACTGTTTTTT.

V usage is TRBV4-2 and J usage is TRBJ2-7; 11 bases are shared with TRBD2. The germline V gene has CDR1 LGHNA and CDR2 YNFKEQ. The CDR3 spans 16 residues. V shed 0 bases, J shed 2 bases, and the junction held 3 bases outside the gene matches. The CDR3 reads CASSQDLAGGTYEQYF. For the CDR3, the DNA is TGTGCCAGCAGCCAAGATCTAGCGGGGGGCACCTACGAGCAGTACTTC.

This clone has ten or more counts. The V call is TRBV15, the J call TRBJ1-5; 12 bases line up with TRBD1. The CDR3 contains 16 residues. The V gene's germline CDR1 is LNHNV and CDR2 YYDKDF (reference sequence). V trimming: 5 bases; J trimming: 1 base; junction bases outside the gene matches: 3. In DNA, the CDR3 is TGTGCCACCAGCCAGGGACAGGGGGCGAGCAATCAGCCCCAGCATTTT. It is translated as CATSQGQGASNQPQHF.

The V and J genes are TRBV19 and TRBJ2-3; D remains unclear. Germline CDR1 LNHDA, CDR2 SQIVND (reference sequence). The germline V and J ends were trimmed by 2 bases and 4 bases, with 7 bases remaining between them. The CDR3 extends over 13 amino acids. The CDR3 is CASSISSPDTQYF. The CDR3 DNA is TGTGCCAGTAGTATATCTTCCCCAGATACGCAGTATTTT.

V is TRBV4-1 and J is TRBJ1-6; D unresolved. Germline lookup yields CDR1 MGHRA and CDR2 YSYEKL. The CDR3 runs 15 residues. Trimming pared 4 bases from V and 8 bases from J, leaving 15 bases between. The CDR3 DNA reads TGCGCCAGCAGCCCCCCGGGATTTTTTGATTCACCCCTCCACTTT. Translating gives CASSPPGFFDSPLHF.

The chain employs TRBV11-2 and TRBJ2-2, with a possible D match to TRBD2 (6 bases). Germline V gives CDR1 SGHAT, CDR2 FQNNGV. The CDR3 is made up of 15 amino acids. V lost 5 bases to trimming and J lost 5 bases, with 15 bases between them. The CDR3 bases are TGTGCCAGCAGCCTCCGGAGGGCGGGGACCGGGGAGCTGTTTTTT. It yields the protein CASSLRRAGTGELFF.

The chain carries TRBV27 and TRBJ2-1, with TRBD1 identical over 11 bases. The V gene's germline CDR1 is MNHEY and CDR2 SMNVEV (reference sequence). V was clipped by 2 bases and J by 2 bases; unmatched bases: 8. The CDR3 runs to 18 residues. CDR3 residues: CASSLDGWGQGAYNEQFF. In DNA, the CDR3 is TGTGCCAGCAGTTTAGATGGTTGGGGACAGGGGGCCTACAATGAGCAGTTCTTC.

The V call is TRBV11-2, the J call TRBJ2-1; 10 bases fit TRBD2. This CDR3 is 18 amino acids long. Germline CDR1 and CDR2: SGHAT and FQNNGV. Trimming took 6 bases from V and 1 from J; bases not matched to a gene: 12. CDR3 sequence reads: CASSPRLAGGFSYNEQFF. The DNA of the CDR3 is TGTGCCAGCAGTCCCCGGTTAGCGGGAGGCTTTTCCTACAATGAGCAGTTCTTC.

The gene calls are TRBV20-1 and TRBJ1-1; unclear D gene. Trimming shortened V by 0 bases and J by 6 bases, and 5 bases separated the two germline ends. The CDR3 covers 11 residues. Germline V lookup: CDR1 DFQATT, CDR2 SNEGSKA (reference sequence). CDR3 sequence reads: CSARDPPEAFF. In DNA, the CDR3 is TGCAGTGCTAGAGACCCTCCTGAAGCTTTCTTT.

As DNA, the CDR3 is TGTGCCAGCAGCTTAGGCGGCCAGGGGCATCAGCCCCAGCATTTT. This sequence encodes CASSLGGQGHQPQHF. V gene TRBV7-9 combines with J gene TRBJ1-5; TRBD1 is a possible D gene (6 bases). Germline values: CDR1 SEHNR, CDR2 FQNEAQ (reference sequence). CDR3 length: 15 residues. V lost 1 base and J 5 bases, leaving 12 bases between the germline ends.

V and J are TRBV19 and TRBJ2-2; the match to TRBD2 covers 10 bases. The ends lost 3 bases at V and 11 bases at J; junction bases unmatched: 18. Germline CDR1 is LNHDA and CDR2 is SQIVND (reference sequence). CDR3 size: 18 residues. For the CDR3, the DNA is TGTGCCAGTAGTATCCCATGGCGTAGCGGGAGGTCTATGGGAGAGCTGTTTTTT. It specifies CASSIPWRSGRSMGELFF.

The chain couples TRBV7-2 to TRBJ2-3, with a possible D match to TRBD2 (5 bases). Trimming removed 2 bases from V and 4 bases from J, with 16 bases in between. CDR3 length: 16 amino acids. From germline, CDR1 is SGHTA and CDR2 FQGNSA. In DNA form, the CDR3 reads TGTGCCAGCAGCTTAATGAGGGCCCTGGTCCCAGATACGCAGTATTTT. It encodes CASSLMRALVPDTQYF.

This chain uses TRBV28 with TRBJ1-5, with TRBD1 as a possible D gene (5 bases). The CDR3 spans 14 residues. Germline assignment: CDR1 MDHEN and CDR2 SYDVKM. V shed 3 bases and J shed 6 bases, with 12 bases lying between them. CDR3 in DNA: TGTGCCAGCAGTTTTTTTACCAGGGCTCAGCCCCAGCATTTT. This codes for CASSFFTRAQPQHF.

This clone was observed once. The chain carries TRBV30 and TRBJ2-1, with unresolved D. V was cut by 4 bases and J by 8 bases, with 15 bases left in between. Germline V CDR1 and CDR2: GTSNPN, SVGIG (reference sequence). The CDR3 extends over 13 amino acids. The CDR3 is CAWTPSVEHEQFF. The CDR3 nucleotides read TGTGCCTGGACCCCGAGCGTGGAACATGAGCAGTTCTTC.

V usage is TRBV11-2 and J usage is TRBJ1-2, with 11 bases matching TRBD1. CDR3 length: 14 residues. Germline V CDR1 and CDR2: SGHAT, FQNNGV. J gave up 3 bases and V 8 bases, and 5 bases lay outside the gene matches. The CDR3: CASGTGGVDYGYTF. Written as DNA, the CDR3 is TGTGCCAGCGGGACAGGGGGAGTGGACTATGGCTACACCTTC.

This clone was found once. This chain links TRBV7-9 with TRBJ1-4; no definite D call. The CDR3 is made up of 14 amino acids. Germline V gene lookup returns CDR1 SEHNR and CDR2 FQNEAQ (reference sequence). The V end lost 5 bases, the J end lost 8 bases, and 15 bases lay between the germline ends. The CDR3 is CASSLGSAPEKLFF. The CDR3 nucleotides read TGTGCCAGCAGCCTAGGTTCCGCACCAGAAAAACTGTTTTTT.

The chain is built from TRBV29-1 and TRBJ1-3; D is unclear. The germline V gene encodes CDR1 SQVTM and CDR2 ANQGSEA. The CDR3 contains 14 residues. The V end lost 7 bases, the J end lost 0 bases, and 13 bases lay between the germline ends. The CDR3 DNA follows: TGCAGCGCCTCGTGGTCAGTCTCTGGAAACACCATATATTTT. This gives the protein CSASWSVSGNTIYF.

V is TRBV7-6 and J is TRBJ1-4; D is uncertain. This CDR3 is built from 16 residues. Germline-derived CDR1 and CDR2 are SGHVS and FNYEAQ. V lost 1 base and J 5 bases, leaving 14 bases between the germline ends. The CDR3 protein is CASSLVPNGRNEKLFF. The CDR3 DNA is TGTGCCAGCAGCTTAGTTCCGAACGGACGCAATGAAAAACTGTTTTTT.

The chain carries TRBV4-1 and TRBJ2-6, with unresolved D. Germline CDR1 MGHRA, CDR2 YSYEKL. Trimming removed 4 bases at V and 1 base at J, with 14 bases between. The CDR3 is 17 residues long. The CDR3 DNA reads TGCGCCAGCAGCCTAGGAAGGATGGGATCTGGGGCCAACGTCCTGACTTTC. Its translation: CASSLGRMGSGANVLTF.

The chain carries TRBV28 and TRBJ2-1; D is perhaps TRBD1 (6 bases). The germline V gene encodes CDR1 MDHEN and CDR2 SYDVKM. CDR3 length: 14 residues. V was shortened by 3 bases and J by 4 bases, with 10 bases between the two germline ends. CDR3 sequence (DNA): TGTGCCAGCAGTTTTCGGACAGTTTACAATGAGCAGTTCTTC. Its protein is CASSFRTVYNEQFF.

This clone was seen once. The V and J genes are TRBV19 and TRBJ1-3; unclear D gene. CDR1 is LNHDA and CDR2 is SQIVND in the germline V gene (reference sequence). The CDR3 is made up of 18 amino acids. Trimming took 2 bases from V and 0 from J, leaving 17 bases between them. The CDR3 DNA is TGTGCCAGTAGTATATCCCCACAAGCCCGGCCCTCTGGAAACACCATATATTTT. It is translated as CASSISPQARPSGNTIYF.

The V gene is TRBV9, the J gene TRBJ2-5, with TRBD2 identical over 9 bases. Trimming removed 3 bases from V and 5 bases from J; junction bases left unmatched: 2. The CDR3 is 13 residues long. Per germline, CDR1 SGDLS and CDR2 YYNGEE. For the CDR3, the DNA is TGTGCCAGCAGCGCTAGCGGGATGGAGACCCAGTACTTC. Translation: CASSASGMETQYF. The full variable domain, its missing parts supplied by reference TRBV9 and TRBJ2-5, is DSGVTQTPKHLITATGQRVTLRCSPRSGDLSVYWYQQSLDQGLQFLIQYYNGEERAKGNILERFSAQQFPDLHSELNLSSLELGDSALYFCASSASGMETQYFGPGTRLLVL.

CDR3 loop: CASRGRGANSPLHF. The CDR3 DNA is TGTGCCAGCAGGGGGAGGGGCGCTAATTCACCCCTCCACTTT. The chain employs TRBV2 and TRBJ1-6, with D possibly being TRBD1 (5 bases). The germline CDR1 and CDR2 sequences are SNHLY and FYNNEI. V was shortened by 6 bases and J by 6 bases, with 12 bases between the two germline ends. This CDR3 region has 14 residues.

CDR3 nucleotides: TGTGCCAGCAGTTACTCATGGAGGGGCTCCTACGAGCAGTACTTC. This sequence encodes CASSYSWRGSYEQYF. The V call is TRBV6-5, the J call TRBJ2-7; D is perhaps TRBD2 (6 bases). This CDR3 is 15 amino acids long. V gave up 0 bases and J gave up 0 bases, with 9 bases separating them. Germline CDR1 is MNHEY and CDR2 is SVGAGI.

V is TRBV2 and J is TRBJ1-3; D uncertain. Germline V gene data show CDR1 as SNHLY and CDR2 as FYNNEI. The germline V and J ends were trimmed by 3 bases and 4 bases, with 13 bases remaining between them. This CDR3 spans 15 amino acids. In nucleotides, the CDR3 is TGTGCCAGCAGTGACGGTGGCCCGGGAGGAAACACCATATATTTT. Protein product: CASSDGGPGGNTIYF.

CDR3 in DNA: TGCAGTGCTAGTTTACGTGGGGGGATTGGGGCCAACGTCCTGACTTTC. Its protein is CSASLRGGIGANVLTF. The chain employs TRBV20-1 and TRBJ2-6; D perhaps matches TRBD2 (6 bases). Germline-derived CDR1 and CDR2 are DFQATT and SNEGSKA (reference sequence). Between the trimmed V and J ends, which lost 3 bases and 3 bases, there was a span of 15 bases. This CDR3 comprises 16 residues.

This chain links TRBV18 with TRBJ1-4; D gene uncertain. Per germline, CDR1 KGHSH and CDR2 LQKENI. The CDR3 loop spans 14 amino acids. Trimming removed 3 bases at V and 2 bases at J, with 7 bases between. As DNA, the CDR3 is TGTGCCAGCTCACCGGACTCTACTAATGAAAAACTGTTTTTT. This encodes CASSPDSTNEKLFF.

Concerning this clone: At one boundary the junction diverges from the germline segment, which might be a read error. The gene calls are TRBV5-1 and TRBJ2-7; D is unclear. The germline CDR1 and CDR2 sequences are SGHRS and YFSETQ. This CDR3 contains 15 residues. The CDR3, as DNA: TGCGCCAGCAGCTTGGCCGGTTGGGCCGAGGACGAGCATTACTTC. Amino acids: CASSLAGWAEDEHYF. The whole variable domain, remainder taken from reference TRBV5-1 and TRBJ2-7, is KAGVTQTPRYLIKTRGQQVTLSCSPISGHRSVSWYQQTPGQGLQFLFEYFSETQRNKGNFPGRFSGRQFSNSRSEMNVSTLELGDSALYLCASSLAGWAEDEHYFGPGTRLTVT.

This chain connects TRBV19 to TRBJ1-1; D is unresolved. The CDR3 runs to 11 residues. Germline CDR1 and CDR2: LNHDA and SQIVND (reference sequence). V was pared by 6 bases and J by 5 bases, with 7 bases between. The CDR3 sequence is CASRVRTEAFF. The CDR3, as DNA: TGTGCCAGTAGGGTACGGACTGAAGCTTTCTTT. Supplemented by reference TRBV19 and TRBJ1-1, the full variable domain reads DGGITQSPKYLFRKEGQNVTLSCEQNLNHDAMYWYRQDPGQGLRLIYYSQIVNDFQKGDIAEGYSVSREKKESFPLTVTSAQKNPTAFYLCASRVRTEAFFGQGTRLTVV.

Points on this clone: The junction and the germline gene differ at one end; a read error may be behind it. The CDR3, as DNA: TGTGCTAGCAGCTTAGGGGGTGTTAGCCCCGGGGAGCTGTTTTTT. This sequence encodes CASSLGGVSPGELFF. The chain couples TRBV7-7 to TRBJ2-2; perhaps TRBD1 as D (6 bases). The germline V gene has CDR1 SSHAT and CDR2 FNYEAQ (reference sequence). This CDR3 region has 15 residues.